This T cell receptor (beta chain) emerged from a study of T-cell reconstitution after alpha-beta-depleted transplantation in children. Study-wide findings and caveats: From surviving recipient T cells and thymic progenitors came the high day-60 TCRbeta diversity observed in some patients. Newly made T cells mostly supplied T-cell counts and diversity one year after transplant. About two months after transplant, alpha-beta T cells reportedly came from several hundred expanded graft clones.

This clonotype was counted ten times or more. Antigen unknown. Researchers prepared the TCRbeta library using unique molecular identifiers, the study reports. MiXCR, run by TCRdb on the PCR reads, gives a single entry per CDR3 protein. The sample contains 300,000 to 350,000 distinct CDR3 sequences, 15% to 20% of which appear only once. The CDR3 runs to 16 residues. V was trimmed by 6 bases and J by 4 bases, leaving 19 bases between them. Sequencing was performed on PBMCs, mostly from graft donor cells, taken 360 days after TCRalphabeta/CD19-depleted stem cell transplant. This sequence originates from a male patient aged 2-15 years who had a stem cell transplant for acute lymphoblastic leukemia, so the T cells may come from the graft donor. This sequence joins TRBV12-3 or TRBV12-4 and TRBJ2-1; D call uncertain. CDR3 sequence (DNA): TGTGCCAGCAGCCTGAGCAGGAGAGGCCCTTACAATGAGCAGTTCTTC. Translated: CASSLSRRGPYNEQFF.